The text below deals with one T cell receptor beta chain. The authors ran a second PCR of about 6 to 11 cycles using a sample-barcoded 5' primer and a J-beta primer mix. TCRdb re-called the 5' RACE reads with MiXCR, one entry per CDR3 protein. The profile shows about 1.7 million distinct CDR3 sequences, roughly 27% of them singletons. Losses at the gene ends were 4 bases for V and 0 bases for J; bases not matched to a gene: 5. This CDR3 is built from 17 residues. CDR1 MGHRA and CDR2 YSYEKL come from the germline V gene. The source of the sample is a study of blood T cells in healthy people across ages.

Specimen: blood. V and J are TRBV4-1 and TRBJ1-5; 11 bases agree with TRBD1. The receptor was derived from a woman aged 25-40 years in good health. CDR3 nucleotide sequence: TGCGCCAGCAGCCGGACAGGGGGCCCTTATAGCAATCAGCCCCAGCATTTT. It encodes CASSRTGGPYSNQPQHF.